This record concerns one T cell receptor beta chain sequence. The antigen is unknown. The sample comes from a study of OX40 agonist ivuxolimab in advanced cancers. On the study more broadly: Dose-escalation patients' cancers were hepatocellular carcinoma, melanoma, renal cell or head and neck cancer. Whole-study findings and limits: At 0.1 to 3.0 mg/kg and by week 6, clonal expansion occurred in CD4+ and CD8+ blood T cells. Low levels of normalized T-cell clonal expansion also appeared in some nonresponders. The investigators did not determine what antigen specificity the expanded peripheral T cells had.

Sequenced by immunoSEQ multiplex PCR; TCRdb stores in-frame clones only, minus some. The repertoire holds several thousand clones, with less than 80% as singletons. This sequence originates from an adult with an advanced solid tumor such as melanoma, head and neck, liver or kidney cancer. The sample here was CD4+ or CD8+ T cells sorted from blood, taken in a trial of the OX40 agonist ivuxolimab.

The CDR3 reads CASSLGTGGLSPLHF. CDR3 bases: TGCGCCAGCAGCCTGGGGACAGGGGGTTTGTCACCCCTCCACTTT. The rearrangement uses TRBV4-1 and TRBJ1-6, with 11 bases identical to TRBD1. There are 15 residues in the CDR3. The germline gives CDR1 MGHRA, CDR2 YSYEKL. V lost 4 bases, J lost 10 bases, and 6 bases stayed unmatched.